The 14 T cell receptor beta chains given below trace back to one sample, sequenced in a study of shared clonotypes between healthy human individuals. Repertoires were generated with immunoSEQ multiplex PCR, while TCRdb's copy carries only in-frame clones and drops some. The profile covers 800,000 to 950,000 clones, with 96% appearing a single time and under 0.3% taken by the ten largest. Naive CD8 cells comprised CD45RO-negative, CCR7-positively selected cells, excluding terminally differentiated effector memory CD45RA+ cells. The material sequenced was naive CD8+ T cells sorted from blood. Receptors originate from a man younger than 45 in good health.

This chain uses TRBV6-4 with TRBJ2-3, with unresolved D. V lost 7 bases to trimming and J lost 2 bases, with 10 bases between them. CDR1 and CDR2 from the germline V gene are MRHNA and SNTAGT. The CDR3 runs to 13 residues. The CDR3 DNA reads TGTGCCAGCATTCCATTTGACACAGATACGCAGTATTTT. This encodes CASIPFDTDTQYF.

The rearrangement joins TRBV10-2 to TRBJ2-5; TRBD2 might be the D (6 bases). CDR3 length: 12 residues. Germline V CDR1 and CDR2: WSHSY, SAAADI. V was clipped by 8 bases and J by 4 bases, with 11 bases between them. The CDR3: CASHDGGETQYF. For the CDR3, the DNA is TGCGCCAGCCATGACGGGGGAGAGACCCAGTACTTC.

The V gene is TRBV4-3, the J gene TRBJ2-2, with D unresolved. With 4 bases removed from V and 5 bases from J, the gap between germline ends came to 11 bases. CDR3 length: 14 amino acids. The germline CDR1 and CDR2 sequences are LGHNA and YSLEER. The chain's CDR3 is CASSPLGGTGELFF. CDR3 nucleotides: TGCGCCAGCAGCCCGCTTGGTGGTACCGGGGAGCTGTTTTTT.

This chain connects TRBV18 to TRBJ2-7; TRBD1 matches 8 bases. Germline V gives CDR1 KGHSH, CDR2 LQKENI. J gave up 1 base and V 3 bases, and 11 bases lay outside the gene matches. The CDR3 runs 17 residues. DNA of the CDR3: TGTGCCAGCTCACCGAACCCCGGGACAGGACCGTCCTACGAGCAGTACTTC. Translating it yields CASSPNPGTGPSYEQYF.

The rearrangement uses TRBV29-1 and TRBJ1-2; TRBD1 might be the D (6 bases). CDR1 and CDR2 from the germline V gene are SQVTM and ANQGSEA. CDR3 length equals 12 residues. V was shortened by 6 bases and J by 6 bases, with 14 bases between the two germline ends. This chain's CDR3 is CSVSTAGDGYTF. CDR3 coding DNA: TGCAGCGTCTCTACCGCAGGGGATGGCTACACCTTC. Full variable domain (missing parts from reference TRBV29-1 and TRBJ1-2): SAVISQKPSRDICQRGTSLTIQCQVDSQVTMMFWYRQQPGQSLTLIATANQGSEATYESGFVIDKFPISRPNLTFSTLTVSNMSPEDSSIYLCSVSTAGDGYTFGSGTRLTVV.

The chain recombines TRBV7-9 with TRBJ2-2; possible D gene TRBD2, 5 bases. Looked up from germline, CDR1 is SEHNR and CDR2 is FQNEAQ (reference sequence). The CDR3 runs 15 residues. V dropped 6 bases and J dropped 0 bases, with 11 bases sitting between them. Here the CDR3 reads CASRTSGSNTGELFF. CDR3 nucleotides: TGTGCCAGCAGGACAAGCGGCTCGAACACCGGGGAGCTGTTTTTT.

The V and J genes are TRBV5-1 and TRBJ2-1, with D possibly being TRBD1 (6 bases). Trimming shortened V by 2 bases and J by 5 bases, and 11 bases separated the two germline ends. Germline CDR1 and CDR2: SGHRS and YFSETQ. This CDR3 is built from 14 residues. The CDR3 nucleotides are TGCGCCAGCAGCTTCCAGGGGCTACACAATGAGCAGTTCTTC. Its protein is CASSFQGLHNEQFF.

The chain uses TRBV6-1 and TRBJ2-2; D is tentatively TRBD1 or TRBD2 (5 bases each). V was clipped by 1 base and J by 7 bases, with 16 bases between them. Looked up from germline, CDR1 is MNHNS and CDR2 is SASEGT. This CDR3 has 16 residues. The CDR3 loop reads CASSEGRTTTIGELFF. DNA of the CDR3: TGTGCCAGCAGTGAAGGGAGGACAACTACAATCGGGGAGCTGTTTTTT.

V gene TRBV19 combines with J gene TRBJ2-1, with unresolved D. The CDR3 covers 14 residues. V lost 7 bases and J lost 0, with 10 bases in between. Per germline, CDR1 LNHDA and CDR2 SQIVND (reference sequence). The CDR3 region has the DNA TGTGCCAGTAACTCCGCACACTCCTACAATGAGCAGTTCTTC. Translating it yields CASNSAHSYNEQFF.

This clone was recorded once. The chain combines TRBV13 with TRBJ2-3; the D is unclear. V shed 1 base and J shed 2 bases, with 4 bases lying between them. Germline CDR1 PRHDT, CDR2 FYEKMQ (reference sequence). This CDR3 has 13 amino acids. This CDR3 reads CASSLDYTDTQYF. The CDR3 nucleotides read TGTGCCAGCAGCTTAGATTACACAGATACGCAGTATTTT.

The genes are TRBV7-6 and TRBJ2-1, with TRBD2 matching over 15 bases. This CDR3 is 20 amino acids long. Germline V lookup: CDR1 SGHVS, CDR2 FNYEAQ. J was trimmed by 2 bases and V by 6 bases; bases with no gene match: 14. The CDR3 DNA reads TGTGCCAGCAGTTTTCCTCGGACTAGCGGGAGGGCCACGGCCTACAATGAGCAGTTCTTC. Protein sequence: CASSFPRTSGRATAYNEQFF.

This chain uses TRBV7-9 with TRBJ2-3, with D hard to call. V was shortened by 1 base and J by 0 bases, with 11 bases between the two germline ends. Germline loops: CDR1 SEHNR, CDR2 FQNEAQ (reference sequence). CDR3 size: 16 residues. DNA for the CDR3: TGTGCCAGCAGCTTAGGCGCCAGTAGTAGCACAGATACGCAGTATTTT. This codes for CASSLGASSSTDTQYF.

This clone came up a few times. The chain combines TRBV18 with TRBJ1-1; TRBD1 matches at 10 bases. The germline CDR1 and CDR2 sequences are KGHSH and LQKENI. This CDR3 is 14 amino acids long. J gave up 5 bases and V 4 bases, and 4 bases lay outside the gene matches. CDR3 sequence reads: CASSLGTGVTEAFF. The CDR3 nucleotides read TGTGCCAGCTCACTCGGGACAGGGGTGACTGAAGCTTTCTTT.

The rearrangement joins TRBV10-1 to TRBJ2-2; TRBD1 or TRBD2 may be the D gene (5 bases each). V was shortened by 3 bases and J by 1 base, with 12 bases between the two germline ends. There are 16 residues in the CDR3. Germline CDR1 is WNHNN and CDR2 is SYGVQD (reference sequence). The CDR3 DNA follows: TGCGCCAGCAGTGATTCGGGACGGATGAACACCGGGGAGCTGTTTTTT. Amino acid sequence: CASSDSGRMNTGELFF.